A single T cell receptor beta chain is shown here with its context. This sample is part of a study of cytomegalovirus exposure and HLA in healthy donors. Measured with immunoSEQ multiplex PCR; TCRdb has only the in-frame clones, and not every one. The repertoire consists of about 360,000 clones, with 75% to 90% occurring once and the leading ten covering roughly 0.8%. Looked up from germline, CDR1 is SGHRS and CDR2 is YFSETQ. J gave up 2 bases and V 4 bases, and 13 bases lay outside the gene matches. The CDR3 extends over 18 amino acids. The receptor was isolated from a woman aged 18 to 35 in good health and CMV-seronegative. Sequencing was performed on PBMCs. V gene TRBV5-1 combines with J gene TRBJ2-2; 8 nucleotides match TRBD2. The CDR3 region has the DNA TGCGCCAGCAGCACTCAACCCGTCGGGGGGGGCAACACCGGGGAGCTGTTTTTT. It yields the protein CASSTQPVGGGNTGELFF.